This T cell receptor (beta chain) was identified during a study of blood T cell repertoires in COVID-19. Overall study context: In each case, the material was cDNA or gDNA derived from T cells, B-cell-depleted T cells, or PBMCs.

Two negative PCRs, clearance, or symptom resolution had been documented for recovered Cohort 3 donors. Only in-frame clones appear in the TCRdb table, and some are missing; sequencing was by immunoSEQ multiplex PCR. The sample lists under 200,000 clones, approximately 82% occurring once. The sample holds a few counts of this clone. The CDR3 contains 16 residues. The junction had 9 bases not matched to a gene; V was cut back by 4 bases and J by 4 bases. CDR1 and CDR2 (germline): SGHTA, FQGTGA. The V gene is TRBV7-3, the J gene TRBJ2-5; 10 bases map to TRBD2. This TCR was sampled from a man aged 55 to 69 who had recovered from COVID-19. The sequenced material came from PBMCs or T cells enriched from blood (not recorded which). This CDR3 is CASSSRSGRNGETQYF. CDR3 nucleotide sequence: TGTGCCAGCAGCTCGCGTAGCGGGAGGAATGGAGAGACCCAGTACTTC. Complete variable domain (other parts from reference TRBV7-3 and TRBJ2-5): GAGVSQTPSNKVTEKGKYVELRCDPISGHTALYWYRQSLGQGPEFLIYFQGTGAADDSGLPNDRFFAVRPEGSVSTLKIQRTERGDSAVYLCASSSRSGRNGETQYFGPGTRLLVL.